One and the same sample provided the 8 T cell receptor beta chains below, sequenced in a study of PD-L1 blockade in urothelial cancer. Profiling relied on immunoSEQ multiplex PCR, and the TCRdb table lists in-frame clones only, not all of them. The sample lists 100,000 or so clones, roughly nine tenths seen once, with under 0.95% in the top ten. Sequenced material: PBMCs, taken around atezolizumab (anti-PD-L1) treatment. The receptors shown here come from a woman of 80 years or more with urothelial cancer.

The sample holds one count of this clone. The chain uses TRBV15 and TRBJ2-6; D remains ambiguous. The CDR3 totals 16 residues. CDR1 is LNHNV, CDR2 YYDKDF, per germline (reference sequence). Trimming pared 0 bases from V and 0 bases from J, leaving 6 bases between. CDR3 bases: TGTGCCACCAGCAGAGAGCCCGGCTCTGGGGCCAACGTCCTGACTTTC. This gives the protein CATSREPGSGANVLTF.

The V and J genes are TRBV5-4 and TRBJ2-2; 7 bases agree with TRBD2. V shed 1 base and J 6 bases; nucleotides not matched to a gene: 6. Germline values: CDR1 SGHNT, CDR2 YYREEE (reference sequence). This CDR3 contains 15 residues. This CDR3 reads CASSLTSDYSGELFF. In DNA form, the CDR3 reads TGTGCCAGCAGCTTGACTAGCGATTATTCCGGGGAGCTGTTTTTT.

This clone was found once. V usage is TRBV18 and J usage is TRBJ2-3; tentatively, D is TRBD1 (6 bases). This CDR3 has 14 amino acids. With 4 bases removed from V and 3 bases from J, the gap between germline ends came to 11 bases. Germline-derived CDR1 and CDR2 are KGHSH and LQKENI. The CDR3 is CASSLRGETDTQYF. In DNA, the CDR3 is TGTGCCAGCTCACTCAGGGGTGAGACAGATACGCAGTATTTT.

The chain combines TRBV18 with TRBJ2-7; D unresolved. This CDR3 contains 14 residues. CDR1 is KGHSH, CDR2 LQKENI, per germline. The V and J ends lost 2 bases and 0 bases respectively, with 8 bases between them. CDR3 region: CASSPGQSSYEQYF. The CDR3 region has the DNA TGTGCCAGCTCACCAGGGCAAAGCTCCTACGAGCAGTACTTC. Drawing the rest from reference TRBV18 and TRBJ2-7, the complete variable domain is NAGVMQNPRHLVRRRGQEARLRCSPMKGHSHVYWYRQLPEEGLKFMVYLQKENIIDESGMPKERFSAEFPKEGPSILRIQQVVRGDSAAYFCASSPGQSSYEQYFGPGTRLTVT.

V gene TRBV5-1 combines with J gene TRBJ2-2; 10 nucleotides align to TRBD2. The CDR3 has 17 amino acids. The germline V gene has CDR1 SGHRS and CDR2 YFSETQ. The ends lost 3 bases at V and 0 bases at J; junction bases unmatched: 5. In nucleotides, the CDR3 is TGCGCCAGCAGCTCCTTAGCGGGAGGCTCGAACACCGGGGAGCTGTTTTTT. Translating it yields CASSSLAGGSNTGELFF. Full variable domain (missing parts from reference TRBV5-1 and TRBJ2-2): KAGVTQTPRYLIKTRGQQVTLSCSPISGHRSVSWYQQTPGQGLQFLFEYFSETQRNKGNFPGRFSGRQFSNSRSEMNVSTLELGDSALYLCASSSLAGGSNTGELFFGEGSRLTVL.

The chain is built from TRBV5-4 and TRBJ2-7; weak D call: TRBD2 (5 bases). The CDR3 covers 13 residues. The germline gives CDR1 SGHNT, CDR2 YYREEE (reference sequence). V gave up 4 bases and J gave up 2 bases, with 10 bases separating them. The CDR3 DNA reads as TGTGCCAGCAGCATCGGACTGGCCTACGAGCAGTACTTC. This gives the protein CASSIGLAYEQYF.

This chain uses TRBV19 with TRBJ2-1, with D maybe TRBD2 (7 bases). Germline CDR1 is LNHDA and CDR2 is SQIVND (reference sequence). The CDR3 spans 16 residues. The V end lost 4 bases, the J end lost 6 bases, and 19 bases lay between the germline ends. CDR3 loop: CASSTRGGTSGNEQFF. The CDR3 nucleotides read TGTGCCAGTAGTACGAGGGGGGGGACGAGCGGCAATGAGCAGTTCTTC.

The chain is built from TRBV6-1 and TRBJ2-3; 12 nucleotides match TRBD2. The ends lost 6 bases at V and 2 bases at J; junction bases unmatched: 3. Germline CDR1 is MNHNS and CDR2 is SASEGT. This CDR3 has 15 residues. CDR3 nucleotides: TGTGCCAGCAGGACTAGCGGGAGACCCACAGATACGCAGTATTTT. It is translated as CASRTSGRPTDTQYF.